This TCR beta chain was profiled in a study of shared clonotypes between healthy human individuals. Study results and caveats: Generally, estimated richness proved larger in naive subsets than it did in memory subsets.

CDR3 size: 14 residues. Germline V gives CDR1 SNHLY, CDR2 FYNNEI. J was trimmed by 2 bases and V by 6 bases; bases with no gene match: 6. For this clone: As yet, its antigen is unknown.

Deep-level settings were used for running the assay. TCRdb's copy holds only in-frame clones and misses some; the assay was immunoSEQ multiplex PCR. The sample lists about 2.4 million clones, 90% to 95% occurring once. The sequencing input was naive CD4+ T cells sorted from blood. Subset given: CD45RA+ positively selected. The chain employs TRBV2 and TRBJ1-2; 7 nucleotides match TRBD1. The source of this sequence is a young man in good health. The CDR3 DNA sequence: TGTGCCAGCAGGGCCGGGACAGTCAACTATGGCTACACCTTC. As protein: CASRAGTVNYGYTF.